This section outlines one T cell receptor (beta chain) sequence together with its context. These data originate in a study of blood T cells in healthy people across ages. Together with a sample-barcoded 5' primer, a J-beta primer mix was included in a second PCR lasting about 6 to 11 cycles. TCRdb fed the 5' RACE reads into MiXCR, producing one record per CDR3 protein. The sample lists fewer than 700,000 distinct CDR3 sequences, 45% to 55% seen once, with around 23% in the top ten. Germline V gives CDR1 SQVTM, CDR2 ANQGSEA. CDR3 length: 15 amino acids. Deletions cut 4 bases from V and 0 bases from J, with 14 bases between.

The clonotype comes from an elderly man in good health. This sequence joins TRBV29-1 and TRBJ2-3; D is ambiguous. Sequences were obtained from blood. CDR3 region: CSVVGGSASTDTQYF. CDR3 sequence (DNA): TGCAGCGTTGTTGGTGGCAGTGCTAGCACAGATACGCAGTATTTT.